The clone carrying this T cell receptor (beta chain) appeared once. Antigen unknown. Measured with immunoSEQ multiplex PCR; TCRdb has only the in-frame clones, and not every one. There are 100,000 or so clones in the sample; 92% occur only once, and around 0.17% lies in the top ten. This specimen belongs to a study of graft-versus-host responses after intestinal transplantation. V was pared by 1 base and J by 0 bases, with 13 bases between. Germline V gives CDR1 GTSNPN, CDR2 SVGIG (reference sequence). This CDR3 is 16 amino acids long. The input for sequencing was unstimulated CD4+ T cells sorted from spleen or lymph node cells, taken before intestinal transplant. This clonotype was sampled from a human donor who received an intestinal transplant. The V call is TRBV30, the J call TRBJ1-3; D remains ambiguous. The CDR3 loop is CAWSANLAGSGNTIYF. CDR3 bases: TGTGCCTGGAGTGCAAATCTAGCGGGCTCTGGAAACACCATATATTTT.